The 31 T cell receptor beta chains reported below all come from one sample, sequenced in a study of blood T cell repertoires in COVID-19. Libraries were prepared by immunoSEQ multiplex PCR; TCRdb keeps only in-frame clonotypes and omits some of them. The data hold 250,000 or so clones, with 75% to 90% observed a single time. The sample taken for sequencing was PBMCs or T cells enriched from blood (not recorded which). The source is a woman in her 50s who had recovered from COVID-19.

The chain employs TRBV9 and TRBJ2-7; 8 bases line up with TRBD2. Germline assignment: CDR1 SGDLS and CDR2 YYNGEE. V was clipped by 4 bases and J by 2 bases; unmatched bases: 8. This CDR3 contains 15 residues. The CDR3 is CASSPFSGTTYEQYF. The CDR3, as DNA: TGTGCCAGCAGCCCTTTTAGCGGGACCACCTACGAGCAGTACTTC.

This rearrangement joins TRBV28 to TRBJ1-1; possibly TRBD1 for D (6 bases). The V gene lost 2 bases and the J gene lost 0 bases, with 10 bases spanning the gap. The CDR3 runs 15 residues. CDR1 and CDR2 (germline): MDHEN, SYDVKM. DNA for the CDR3: TGTGCCAGCAGTTTAACCGGACAGATGAACACTGAAGCTTTCTTT. Translation: CASSLTGQMNTEAFF.

The gene calls are TRBV5-4 and TRBJ2-5; 9 positions agree with TRBD2. With 2 bases clipped from V and 0 bases from J, the junction kept 2 bases outside the gene matches. The CDR3 is 15 amino acids. Germline assignment: CDR1 SGHNT and CDR2 YYREEE (reference sequence). CDR3 nucleotides: TGTGCCAGCAGCTTTAGCGGGAGTCACCAAGAGACCCAGTACTTC. Encoded protein: CASSFSGSHQETQYF.

J is TRBJ1-4 and V is TRBV19, with D perhaps matching TRBD1 (6 bases). Germline CDR1 LNHDA, CDR2 SQIVND (reference sequence). Trimming left V 6 bases short and J 7 bases short, with 9 bases between. The CDR3 extends over 12 amino acids. This CDR3 is CASRGASEKLFF. Here the CDR3 DNA reads TGTGCCAGTAGGGGGGCATCTGAAAAACTGTTTTTT.

This chain links TRBV5-5 with TRBJ2-3, with a tentative D call TRBD1 (6 bases). This CDR3 contains 12 residues. V was cut by 4 bases and J by 5 bases, with 8 bases left in between. Germline V CDR1 and CDR2: SGHKS, YYEKEE (reference sequence). The CDR3 is CASSPRGDTQYF. Here the CDR3 DNA reads TGTGCCAGCAGCCCCAGGGGAGATACGCAGTATTTT.

The table lists this clone with a count of one. This sequence joins TRBV5-1 and TRBJ1-4; no definite D call. The CDR3 totals 13 residues. Germline V gene lookup returns CDR1 SGHRS and CDR2 YFSETQ. Trimming cost V 5 bases and J 3 bases, with 8 bases left between them. The DNA of the CDR3 is TGCGCCAGCAGTGAGGAGCCTAATGAAAAACTGTTTTTT. This gives the protein CASSEEPNEKLFF.

The chain recombines TRBV18 with TRBJ1-1; tentative D call: TRBD1 (5 bases). Trimming pared 3 bases from V and 7 bases from J, leaving 9 bases between. CDR1 and CDR2 (germline): KGHSH, LQKENI. The CDR3 has 12 amino acids. The CDR3 here is CASSPRQGEAFF. The DNA of the CDR3 is TGTGCCAGCTCACCGCGGCAGGGTGAAGCTTTCTTT. Using reference TRBV18 and TRBJ1-1 for the parts outside the CDR3, the full variable domain is NAGVMQNPRHLVRRRGQEARLRCSPMKGHSHVYWYRQLPEEGLKFMVYLQKENIIDESGMPKERFSAEFPKEGPSILRIQQVVRGDSAAYFCASSPRQGEAFFGQGTRLTVV.

The rearrangement links TRBV19 to TRBJ2-1; a possible D gene is TRBD2 (5 bases). V lost 0 bases and J 8 bases, leaving 11 bases between the germline ends. The CDR3 sequence is 14 residues long. CDR1 LNHDA and CDR2 SQIVND come from the germline V gene (reference sequence). The DNA of the CDR3 is TGTGCCAGTAGTATAGATCTAGAGGGCGATGAGCAGTTCTTC. Translating it yields CASSIDLEGDEQFF.

The rearrangement joins TRBV27 to TRBJ1-4; no reliable D call. The V end was cut by 8 bases, the J end by 0 bases, with 10 bases between. This CDR3 has 14 amino acids. Germline CDR1 MNHEY, CDR2 SMNVEV (reference sequence). Here the CDR3 reads CASGHPATNEKLFF. The CDR3, as DNA: TGTGCCAGCGGCCATCCTGCAACTAATGAAAAACTGTTTTTT.

This chain connects TRBV6-5 to TRBJ1-1; TRBD1 aligns across 8 bases. The CDR3 spans 14 residues. CDR1 and CDR2 (germline): MNHEY, SVGAGI. The V gene end was trimmed by 6 bases and the J gene end by 5 bases; junction bases not matched to a gene: 8. Written as DNA, the CDR3 is TGTGCCAGCAGACTAGACAGGGGTATAACTGAAGCTTTCTTT. Residues: CASRLDRGITEAFF.

The V gene is TRBV14, the J gene TRBJ2-5; 7 bases match TRBD2. The CDR3 length is 15 residues. Germline V gives CDR1 SGHDN, CDR2 FVKESK. The ends lost 3 bases at V and 3 bases at J; junction bases unmatched: 7. The CDR3 sequence is CASSQLGGGKETQYF. CDR3 in DNA: TGTGCCAGCAGCCAGCTAGGCGGGGGAAAAGAGACCCAGTACTTC.

V and J are TRBV2 and TRBJ2-3; 8 nucleotides agree with TRBD1. The CDR3 is 12 residues long. Germline values: CDR1 SNHLY, CDR2 FYNNEI. The V gene end was trimmed by 6 bases and the J gene end by 7 bases; junction bases not matched to a gene: 3. CDR3 amino acids: CASRDRGHTQYF. The CDR3 DNA reads as TGTGCCAGCAGAGACAGGGGACATACGCAGTATTTT.

This chain joins TRBV19 and TRBJ2-1, with 7 bases matching TRBD1. Germline values: CDR1 LNHDA, CDR2 SQIVND (reference sequence). V lost 4 bases to trimming and J lost 0 bases; unmatched junction nucleotides: 6. The CDR3 spans 16 residues. CDR3 bases: TGTGCCAGTAGTAGGGGACAGAGCGACTCCTACAATGAGCAGTTCTTC. Its translation: CASSRGQSDSYNEQFF.

This clone was detected a few times. V and J are TRBV5-1 and TRBJ2-1; 9 nucleotides align to TRBD1. Germline loops: CDR1 SGHRS, CDR2 YFSETQ. V shed 5 bases, J shed 7 bases, and the junction held 7 bases outside the gene matches. The CDR3 totals 14 residues. The CDR3 here is CASRTGTGLNEQFF. The CDR3 DNA sequence: TGCGCCAGCAGGACCGGGACAGGGCTAAATGAGCAGTTCTTC.

V and J are TRBV5-1 and TRBJ2-1; TRBD2 matches 9 bases. V lost 0 bases and J lost 2; bases outside the gene matches: 6. This CDR3 is built from 17 residues. Germline V gene sequence: CDR1 SGHRS, CDR2 YFSETQ. Written as DNA, the CDR3 is TGCGCCAGCAGCTTGGGGCTCCTAGCGGGACCCTACAATGAGCAGTTCTTC. Protein: CASSLGLLAGPYNEQFF.

The chain links TRBV4-1 to TRBJ1-2; TRBD1 is a possible D gene (5 bases). V lost 1 base to trimming and J lost 6 bases, with 18 bases between them. The CDR3 covers 16 residues. Germline V gives CDR1 MGHRA, CDR2 YSYEKL. CDR3 DNA sequence: TGCGCCAGCAGCCAAGTGATGTTATCCAGGGTTGATGGCTACACCTTC. This codes for CASSQVMLSRVDGYTF.

This clone turned up a few times. The rearrangement joins TRBV29-1 to TRBJ2-3, with no clear D. The CDR3 extends over 11 amino acids. The V gene lost 5 bases and the J gene lost 8 bases, with 11 bases spanning the gap. Germline-derived CDR1 and CDR2 are SQVTM and ANQGSEA. The CDR3 is CSVIQLPTQYF. CDR3 nucleotides: TGCAGCGTTATACAGCTACCTACGCAGTATTTT.

The V call is TRBV7-9, the J call TRBJ2-7; D might be TRBD1 (6 bases). Germline loops: CDR1 SEHNR, CDR2 FQNEAQ (reference sequence). Trimming stripped 1 base from V and 7 bases from J, with 14 bases between. The length of the CDR3 is 14 residues. The CDR3 loop reads CASSLVAGAREQYF. The CDR3 DNA reads TGTGCCAGCAGCTTAGTCGCAGGGGCGCGGGAGCAGTACTTC. The variable domain in full, with the rest retrieved from reference TRBV7-9 and TRBJ2-7, is DTGVSQNPRHKITKRGQNVTFRCDPISEHNRLYWYRQTLGQGPEFLTYFQNEAQLEKSRLLSDRFSAERPKGSFSTLEIQRTEQGDSAMYLCASSLVAGAREQYFGPGTRLTVT.

This chain connects TRBV5-1 to TRBJ2-1; TRBD1 matches 8 bases. The trim removed 4 bases at V and 7 bases at J, leaving 7 bases unmatched. Germline CDR1 and CDR2: SGHRS and YFSETQ. CDR3 length equals 14 residues. The CDR3 nucleotides are TGCGCCAGCAGCCCAGGACAGGGCGTAAATGAGCAGTTCTTC. It specifies CASSPGQGVNEQFF.

The V call is TRBV15, the J call TRBJ2-1, with 15 bases fitting TRBD2. Trimming removed 5 bases from V and 1 base from J; junction bases left unmatched: 6. The CDR3 has 18 amino acids. Germline V gene lookup returns CDR1 LNHNV and CDR2 YYDKDF (reference sequence). In DNA form, the CDR3 reads TGTGCCACCAGCTCCTCGGGACTAGCGGGAGGTTCCTACAATGAGCAGTTCTTC. Translated: CATSSSGLAGGSYNEQFF.

The genes are TRBV2 and TRBJ1-6, with D unclear. This CDR3 comprises 13 residues. Deletions cut 3 bases from V and 14 bases from J, with 14 bases between. CDR1 and CDR2 (germline): SNHLY, FYNNEI. In DNA form, the CDR3 reads TGTGCCAGCAGTGACGGCCGGGAGTGGACCCTCCACTTT. Its protein is CASSDGREWTLHF.

The chain links TRBV28 to TRBJ1-2; no clear D gene. The CDR3 is made up of 13 amino acids. Germline CDR1 and CDR2: MDHEN and SYDVKM. The germline V and J ends were trimmed by 5 bases and 4 bases, with 11 bases remaining between them. The CDR3 sequence: CASSPGAGYGYTF. CDR3 DNA sequence: TGTGCCAGCAGTCCCGGTGCGGGCTATGGCTACACCTTC.

The chain uses TRBV5-1 and TRBJ2-2; the match to TRBD2 covers 8 bases. The CDR3 has 15 amino acids. Germline V gene data show CDR1 as SGHRS and CDR2 as YFSETQ. V gave up 4 bases and J gave up 3 bases; unmatched junction bases: 5. CDR3 bases: TGCGCCAGCAGCCCCCGGGGGGGCGACACCGGGGAGCTGTTTTTT. This encodes CASSPRGGDTGELFF.

CDR3 in amino acids: CASSGGRVGSDTQYF. In DNA, the CDR3 is TGCGCCAGCAGCGGGGGCAGGGTAGGATCAGATACGCAGTATTTT. This chain connects TRBV5-1 to TRBJ2-3; D possibly corresponds to TRBD1 (6 bases). From germline, CDR1 is SGHRS and CDR2 YFSETQ. The V gene lost 4 bases and the J gene lost 4 bases, with 16 bases spanning the gap. The CDR3 is made up of 15 amino acids.

This chain joins TRBV5-4 and TRBJ2-5, with 13 bases fitting TRBD2. The V segment lost 4 bases and the J segment 5 bases; nucleotides outside the gene matches: 14. This CDR3 spans 18 amino acids. The germline V gene has CDR1 SGHNT and CDR2 YYREEE (reference sequence). The CDR3 loop is CASSPPAGTSGIIETQYF. The DNA for the CDR3 is TGTGCCAGCAGCCCCCCGGCGGGGACTAGCGGGATCATCGAGACCCAGTACTTC.

The CDR3 nucleotides read TGTGCCAGCAGGCCCGCTGCGGGGACGAACACTGAAGCTTTCTTT. Its protein is CASRPAAGTNTEAFF. The chain combines TRBV5-4 with TRBJ1-1; maybe TRBD1 (5 bases). CDR3 size: 15 residues. V lost 5 bases to trimming and J lost 1 base, with 15 bases between them. Germline CDR1 SGHNT, CDR2 YYREEE (reference sequence).

The gene calls are TRBV5-4 and TRBJ1-2; TRBD1 matches 10 bases. V was pared by 0 bases and J by 3 bases, with 17 bases of the junction left unmatched. CDR3 length equals 20 residues. Germline V gene sequence: CDR1 SGHNT, CDR2 YYREEE (reference sequence). CDR3 bases: TGTGCCAGCAGCTTGGCCTTATGGGACAGGGGCGCGTCCCTCTACTATGGCTACACCTTC. Its translation: CASSLALWDRGASLYYGYTF.

In the case of this clone: The sample carries other DNA sequences with the same CDR3. The V gene is TRBV5-6, the J gene TRBJ1-5; D is uncertain. Trimming pared 2 bases from V and 0 bases from J, leaving 6 bases between. This CDR3 is built from 14 residues. Germline V CDR1 and CDR2: SGHDT, YYEEEE. CDR3 in amino acids: CASSFGVSNQPQHF. The CDR3, as DNA: TGTGCCAGCAGCTTCGGGGTTAGCAATCAGCCCCAGCATTTT.

This clone was detected a few times. The same CDR3 can be traced to other DNA sequences in this sample. The V call is TRBV27, the J call TRBJ1-5; tentatively, D is TRBD1 (6 bases). The CDR3 covers 15 residues. Germline V gives CDR1 MNHEY, CDR2 SMNVEV (reference sequence). The V and J ends lost 0 bases and 7 bases respectively, with 13 bases between them. The CDR3 DNA reads as TGTGCCAGCAGTTTATCAGGGGGGGCCGGACAGCCCCAGCATTTT. Translated: CASSLSGGAGQPQHF.

The chain couples TRBV27 to TRBJ1-4; 8 bases line up with TRBD1. The CDR3 loop spans 15 amino acids. Germline V CDR1 and CDR2: MNHEY, SMNVEV (reference sequence). Trimming took 10 bases from V and 8 from J; bases not matched to a gene: 15. The CDR3 sequence: CATRGLDRAREKLFF. The CDR3 DNA is TGTGCCACCCGGGGACTGGACAGGGCGAGAGAAAAACTGTTTTTT.

The chain joins TRBV7-6 to TRBJ2-3; no firm D call. Trimming stripped 1 base from V and 6 bases from J, with 5 bases between. The CDR3 extends over 12 amino acids. Germline CDR1 is SGHVS and CDR2 is FNYEAQ. The CDR3 protein is CASSLVYDTQYF. The CDR3 DNA follows: TGTGCCAGCAGCTTAGTCTACGATACGCAGTATTTT.